This TCR beta chain was observed in a study of response to subunit inactivated influenza vaccine. About this clonotype itself: Its antigen is currently unknown.

General study findings and limits: There was a suggestion from the authors that each seasonal influenza vaccination recruits few new T cells.

The CDR3 loop spans 15 amino acids. Germline-derived CDR1 and CDR2 are LGHNA and YNFKEQ. Trimming took off 1 base at V and 4 bases at J, with 12 bases between the two ends. TCRdb recomputed calls from the RT-PCR reads with MiXCR, one row per CDR3 protein. The data show under 550,000 distinct CDR3 sequences, with roughly 7.6% seen just once and roughly 13% held by the top ten. The chain employs TRBV4-2 and TRBJ2-3; perhaps TRBD2 as D (6 bases). The TCR comes from a man aged 50 to 69 who received an inactivated influenza vaccine. The sequencing used PBMCs from blood, collected around 25 months after vaccination. The CDR3 protein is CASSQVGGFADTQYF. The CDR3 bases are TGTGCCAGCAGCCAAGTAGGAGGGTTTGCAGATACGCAGTATTTT.